A single TCR beta chain is shown here with its context. The sample belongs to a study of cytomegalovirus exposure and HLA in healthy donors. Study in general: In an earlier analysis, 90 million to 120 million unique TCR beta sequences were found from some 180 million T cells.

PCR amplification relied on 60 Vbeta primers (plus 13 Jbeta primers). Some clones are missing from TCRdb's copy, which holds only in-frame ones; the method was immunoSEQ multiplex PCR. The data hold roughly 190,000 clones, with about nine tenths observed a single time. CDR3 size: 14 residues. The germline V gene encodes CDR1 SGDLS and CDR2 YYNGEE. J was trimmed by 2 bases and V by 6 bases; bases with no gene match: 6. This TCR was recovered from a boy aged 2-15 years in good health and CMV-seronegative. The sequenced sample was PBMCs. V gene TRBV9 combines with J gene TRBJ2-7; TRBD1 matches 9 bases. This chain's CDR3 is CASNPGQGTYEQYF. Written as DNA, the CDR3 is TGTGCCAGCAACCCGGGACAGGGAACCTACGAGCAGTACTTC.